These 25 T cell receptor beta chains share one sample of origin, sequenced in a study of cytomegalovirus exposure and HLA in healthy donors. PCR amplification relied on 60 Vbeta primers (plus 13 Jbeta primers). The assay was immunoSEQ multiplex PCR, and TCRdb's table has in-frame clones only and misses some. Among 140,000 to 150,000 clones listed, 77% were seen once. The sample comprised PBMCs. Receptors were obtained from a male donor in good health and CMV-seronegative.

The rearrangement joins TRBV6-1 to TRBJ2-1, with D possibly being TRBD2 (6 bases). The ends were cut back, 11 bases at V and 5 bases at J, with 19 bases in the middle. The CDR3 is 14 residues long. The germline V gene encodes CDR1 MNHNS and CDR2 SASEGT. CDR3 DNA sequence: TGTGCCGGCGGGGTGGGGAACGAACACAATGAGCAGTTCTTC. It specifies CAGGVGNEHNEQFF.

The V gene is TRBV6-1, the J gene TRBJ2-7; 7 bases map to TRBD1. The trim removed 8 bases at V and 4 bases at J, leaving 14 bases unmatched. In germline, CDR1 is MNHNS, CDR2 SASEGT. The CDR3 length is 15 residues. The CDR3, as DNA: TGTGCCAGCCGAGACAGGGATCAATGGTTTTACGAGCAGTACTTC. This encodes CASRDRDQWFYEQYF.

This clone was recorded once. Additional DNA sequences in this sample encode the identical CDR3. The genes are TRBV5-1 and TRBJ1-3; maybe TRBD1 (5 bases). CDR1 SGHRS and CDR2 YFSETQ come from the germline V gene. The CDR3 spans 15 residues. V was shortened by 0 bases and J by 1 base, with 8 bases between the two germline ends. CDR3 sequence: CASSLAGGSGNTIYF. The CDR3 DNA sequence: TGCGCCAGCAGCTTGGCGGGGGGGTCTGGAAACACCATATATTTT.

The chain is built from TRBV5-1 and TRBJ2-1; possibly TRBD2 for D (5 bases). The germline V gene encodes CDR1 SGHRS and CDR2 YFSETQ. The V end was cut by 0 bases, the J end by 1 base, with 8 bases between. This CDR3 spans 15 amino acids. CDR3 sequence: CASSLASKSYNEQFF. In DNA, the CDR3 is TGCGCCAGCAGCTTGGCTAGCAAGTCCTACAATGAGCAGTTCTTC.

The CDR3 loop reads CASSESGTRGNEQFF. The CDR3 DNA reads as TGTGCCAGCAGCGAATCCGGGACTAGGGGTAATGAGCAGTTCTTC. The V gene is TRBV4-2, the J gene TRBJ2-1; the match to TRBD2 covers 8 bases. V lost 5 bases to trimming and J lost 7 bases; unmatched junction nucleotides: 10. The CDR3 is made up of 15 amino acids. Germline values: CDR1 LGHNA, CDR2 YNFKEQ.

This clone turned up a few times. The V gene is TRBV19, the J gene TRBJ1-2; D is uncertain. The germline CDR1 and CDR2 sequences are LNHDA and SQIVND (reference sequence). Trimming removed 0 bases at V and 4 bases at J, with 15 bases between. The CDR3 sequence is 16 residues long. CDR3 amino acids: CASSIDRNSFVYGYTF. The CDR3 coding sequence is TGTGCCAGTAGTATAGATCGGAACAGTTTTGTCTATGGCTACACCTTC.

V is TRBV11-2 and J is TRBJ2-7; 8 bases agree with TRBD1. Germline V CDR1 and CDR2: SGHAT, FQNNGV. CDR3 length: 14 residues. Unmatched junction bases numbered 8, after V lost 1 base and J lost 9 bases. Written as DNA, the CDR3 is TGTGCCAGCAGCTTAGTAGGACAGGGTAAGGGGCAGTACTTC. Translated, it gives CASSLVGQGKGQYF.

The CDR3 DNA reads as TGTGCCAGCAGCTTAGGGACAGGGGGTTTGGAGACCCAGTACTTC. Protein: CASSLGTGGLETQYF. The chain uses TRBV11-2 and TRBJ2-5, with TRBD1 matching 10 bases. In germline, CDR1 is SGHAT, CDR2 FQNNGV. The CDR3 spans 15 residues. V was pared by 1 base and J by 5 bases, with 4 bases of the junction left unmatched. The whole variable domain, filled in from reference TRBV11-2 and TRBJ2-5, reads EAGVAQSPRYKIIEKRQSVAFWCNPISGHATLYWYQQILGQGPKLLIQFQNNGVVDDSQLPKDRFSAERLKGVDSTLKIQPAKLEDSAVYLCASSLGTGGLETQYFGPGTRLLVL.

This rearrangement joins TRBV9 to TRBJ2-3; maybe TRBD1 (5 bases). The V and J ends lost 0 bases and 2 bases respectively, with 10 bases between them. CDR3 length: 15 residues. The germline CDR1 and CDR2 sequences are SGDLS and YYNGEE. CDR3 residues: CASSVGGGDTDTQYF. For the CDR3, the DNA is TGTGCCAGCAGCGTAGGGGGCGGCGACACAGATACGCAGTATTTT. The variable domain in full, with the rest retrieved from reference TRBV9 and TRBJ2-3, is DSGVTQTPKHLITATGQRVTLRCSPRSGDLSVYWYQQSLDQGLQFLIQYYNGEERAKGNILERFSAQQFPDLHSELNLSSLELGDSALYFCASSVGGGDTDTQYFGPGTRLTVL.

The chain is built from TRBV10-3 and TRBJ1-5, with TRBD1 matching over 11 bases. Germline V CDR1 and CDR2: ENHRY, SYGVKD. The length of the CDR3 is 14 residues. V shed 4 bases, J shed 6 bases, and the junction held 2 bases outside the gene matches. The CDR3 DNA sequence: TGTGCCATCAGTGGGACAGGGGGCGTTCAGCCCCAGCATTTT. Translating gives CAISGTGGVQPQHF.

In its sample, this clone was seen a few times. The gene calls are TRBV18 and TRBJ1-5; the D gene is possibly TRBD1 (6 bases). There are 17 residues in the CDR3. V was pared by 3 bases and J by 2 bases, with 17 bases between. Germline CDR1 is KGHSH and CDR2 is LQKENI. The CDR3 region is CASSPVRGMEGNQPQHF. CDR3 sequence (DNA): TGTGCCAGCTCACCTGTGAGGGGGATGGAAGGCAATCAGCCCCAGCATTTT. The complete variable domain, with remaining parts taken from reference TRBV18 and TRBJ1-5, reads NAGVMQNPRHLVRRRGQEARLRCSPMKGHSHVYWYRQLPEEGLKFMVYLQKENIIDESGMPKERFSAEFPKEGPSILRIQQVVRGDSAAYFCASSPVRGMEGNQPQHFGDGTRLSIL.

The J gene is TRBJ1-3, the V gene TRBV10-1, with TRBD1 matching over 8 bases. The length of the CDR3 is 15 residues. Germline values: CDR1 WNHNN, CDR2 SYGVQD (reference sequence). Losses at the gene ends were 4 bases for V and 3 bases for J; bases not matched to a gene: 5. Written as DNA, the CDR3 is TGCGCCAGCAGTGGACAGGGGACTGGTGGAAACACCATATATTTT. Amino acids: CASSGQGTGGNTIYF.

A single count supports this clone. The chain uses TRBV11-2 and TRBJ2-3, with TRBD2 identical over 10 bases. V trimming: 4 bases; J trimming: 6 bases; junction bases outside the gene matches: 7. The CDR3 loop spans 15 amino acids. Germline V gene sequence: CDR1 SGHAT, CDR2 FQNNGV. The CDR3, as DNA: TGTGCCAGCAGCTCCCCAGCGGGAGGGCCGGATACGCAGTATTTT. As protein: CASSSPAGGPDTQYF.

V and J are TRBV11-3 and TRBJ1-1, with D possibly TRBD1 on 5 matching bases. Germline values: CDR1 SGHNT, CDR2 YENEEA. The CDR3 spans 12 residues. V dropped 3 bases and J dropped 4 bases, with 6 bases sitting between them. Written as DNA, the CDR3 is TGTGCCAGCAGCTTCGGGGGCACTGAAGCTTTCTTT. Translating gives CASSFGGTEAFF.

The rearrangement uses TRBV7-2 and TRBJ2-7, with a possible D match to TRBD2 (6 bases). CDR1 SGHTA and CDR2 FQGNSA come from the germline V gene. V was trimmed by 0 bases and J by 0 bases, leaving 9 bases between them. This CDR3 is 15 amino acids long. In nucleotides, the CDR3 is TGTGCCAGCAGCTTAGCGGGAGGCTCCTCCTACGAGCAGTACTTC. The encoded protein is CASSLAGGSSYEQYF.

Only one count was recorded for this clone. The chain joins TRBV15 to TRBJ1-5; TRBD1 might be the D (5 bases). CDR1 LNHNV and CDR2 YYDKDF come from the germline V gene (reference sequence). This CDR3 has 16 residues. Deletions cut 3 bases from V and 7 bases from J, with 19 bases between. The CDR3 nucleotides are TGTGCCACCAGCAGCAACCAGGGCCCCGCGAGCCAGCCCCAGCATTTT. It codes for CATSSNQGPASQPQHF.

CDR3 in DNA: TGCGCCAGCAGCGGGGGGGCGGGAGTGAGCTACGAGCAGTACTTC. Translating it yields CASSGGAGVSYEQYF. This sequence joins TRBV5-1 and TRBJ2-7; D is possibly TRBD2 (7 bases). CDR3 length: 15 residues. Trimming took off 4 bases at V and 3 bases at J, with 17 bases between the two ends. Germline assignment: CDR1 SGHRS and CDR2 YFSETQ.

This clone was observed a few times. The V and J genes are TRBV7-3 and TRBJ2-1; 7 positions agree with TRBD2. Germline CDR1 reads SGHTA; CDR2 reads FQGTGA. This CDR3 comprises 15 residues. The ends lost 1 base at V and 7 bases at J; junction bases unmatched: 7. In DNA form, the CDR3 reads TGTGCCAGCAGCTTAAACGTCGGGGGGAGGAATGAGCAGTTCTTC. It codes for CASSLNVGGRNEQFF. Full variable domain (rest looked up from reference TRBV7-3 and TRBJ2-1): GAGVSQTPSNKVTEKGKYVELRCDPISGHTALYWYRQSLGQGPEFLIYFQGTGAADDSGLPNDRFFAVRPEGSVSTLKIQRTERGDSAVYLCASSLNVGGRNEQFFGPGTRLTVL.

The V call is TRBV10-3, the J call TRBJ2-7, with D possibly TRBD1 on 5 matching bases. This CDR3 region has 15 residues. Trimming cost V 1 base and J 1 base, with 11 bases left between them. CDR1 and CDR2 (germline): ENHRY, SYGVKD. CDR3 DNA sequence: TGTGCCATCAGTGAGTTTGGGGCAGGGTCCTACGAGCAGTACTTC. It yields the protein CAISEFGAGSYEQYF.

In this sample, this clone turned up a few times. CDR3 region: CASSDDRTGRTEAFF. The CDR3 coding sequence is TGTGCCAGCAGTGACGATAGGACAGGACGGACTGAAGCTTTCTTT. The genes are TRBV25-1 and TRBJ1-1, with TRBD1 identical over 7 bases. The CDR3 contains 15 residues. V shed 3 bases, J shed 5 bases, and the junction held 9 bases outside the gene matches. Germline CDR1 reads MGHDK; CDR2 reads SYGVNS.

The chain employs TRBV18 and TRBJ2-7, with a tentative D call TRBD1 (7 bases). Germline V gene lookup returns CDR1 KGHSH and CDR2 LQKENI. V lost 2 bases and J lost 1, with 12 bases in between. This CDR3 spans 15 amino acids. The CDR3 sequence is CASSPGQGGSYEQYF. CDR3 nucleotide sequence: TGTGCCAGCTCACCAGGGCAGGGGGGTTCCTACGAGCAGTACTTC. The full variable domain, with the rest looked up from reference TRBV18 and TRBJ2-7, is NAGVMQNPRHLVRRRGQEARLRCSPMKGHSHVYWYRQLPEEGLKFMVYLQKENIIDESGMPKERFSAEFPKEGPSILRIQQVVRGDSAAYFCASSPGQGGSYEQYFGPGTRLTVT.

The CDR3 DNA follows: TGCGCCAGCAGTGACCGGGACAGTTACGAGCAGTACTTC. This gives the protein CASSDRDSYEQYF. The chain is built from TRBV10-1 and TRBJ2-7, with 7 bases aligning to TRBD1. In germline, CDR1 is WNHNN, CDR2 SYGVQD (reference sequence). J gave up 4 bases and V 3 bases, and 3 bases lay outside the gene matches. There are 13 residues in the CDR3.

The J gene is TRBJ2-7, the V gene TRBV19, with 7 bases that match TRBD1. The CDR3 length is 15 residues. CDR1 is LNHDA, CDR2 SQIVND, per germline (reference sequence). After removal of 10 bases from V and 0 bases from J, the junction contained 12 bases not matched to a gene. The CDR3 region is CATGKGGLHSYEQYF. In DNA form, the CDR3 reads TGTGCCACTGGAAAAGGGGGCCTCCACTCCTACGAGCAGTACTTC.

This chain's CDR3 is CASSTSTGGGYTF. CDR3 in DNA: TGTGCCAGCAGCACATCGACAGGGGGAGGCTACACCTTC. The chain uses TRBV7-9 and TRBJ1-2; 9 bases are a match to TRBD1. The CDR3 is made up of 13 amino acids. V lost 5 bases, J lost 8 bases, and 6 bases stayed unmatched. Germline lookup yields CDR1 SEHNR and CDR2 FQNEAQ (reference sequence).

The rearrangement joins TRBV6-1 to TRBJ2-7; D ambiguous. The length of the CDR3 is 13 residues. Deletions cut 2 bases from V and 4 bases from J, with 9 bases between. CDR1 MNHNS and CDR2 SASEGT come from the germline V gene. CDR3 bases: TGTGCCAGCAGTGAAATCGGCGGTTACGAGCAGTACTTC. Protein: CASSEIGGYEQYF.